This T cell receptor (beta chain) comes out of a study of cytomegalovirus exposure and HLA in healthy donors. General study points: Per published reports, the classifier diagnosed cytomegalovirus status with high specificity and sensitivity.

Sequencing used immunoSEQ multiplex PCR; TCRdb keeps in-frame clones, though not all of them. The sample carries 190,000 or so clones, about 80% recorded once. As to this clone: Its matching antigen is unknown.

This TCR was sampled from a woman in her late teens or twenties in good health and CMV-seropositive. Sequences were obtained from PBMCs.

CDR3 DNA sequence: TGTGCCAGCAGCTTGTACCCGACAGGGGTAGGCACTGAAGCTTTCTTT. Amino acid sequence: CASSLYPTGVGTEAFF. The chain links TRBV7-2 to TRBJ1-1; 8 nucleotides agree with TRBD1. With 3 bases clipped from V and 4 bases from J, the junction kept 10 bases outside the gene matches. Germline values: CDR1 SGHTA, CDR2 FQGNSA. This CDR3 is built from 16 residues.